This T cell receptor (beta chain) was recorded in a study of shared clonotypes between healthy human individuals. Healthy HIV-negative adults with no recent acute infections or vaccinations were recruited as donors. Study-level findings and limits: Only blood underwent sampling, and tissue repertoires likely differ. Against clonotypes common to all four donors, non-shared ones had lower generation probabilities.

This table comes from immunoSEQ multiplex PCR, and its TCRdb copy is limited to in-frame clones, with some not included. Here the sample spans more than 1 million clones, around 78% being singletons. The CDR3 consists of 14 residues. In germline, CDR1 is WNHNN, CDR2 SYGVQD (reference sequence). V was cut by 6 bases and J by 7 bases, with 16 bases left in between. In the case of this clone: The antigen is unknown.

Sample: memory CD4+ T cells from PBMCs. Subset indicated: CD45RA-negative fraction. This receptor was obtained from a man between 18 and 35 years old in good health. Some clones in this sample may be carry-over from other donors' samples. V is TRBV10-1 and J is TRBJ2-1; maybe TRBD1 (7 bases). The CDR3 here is CASSRQGGGNEQFF. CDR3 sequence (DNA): TGCGCCAGCAGCAGACAGGGAGGAGGTAATGAGCAGTTCTTC.